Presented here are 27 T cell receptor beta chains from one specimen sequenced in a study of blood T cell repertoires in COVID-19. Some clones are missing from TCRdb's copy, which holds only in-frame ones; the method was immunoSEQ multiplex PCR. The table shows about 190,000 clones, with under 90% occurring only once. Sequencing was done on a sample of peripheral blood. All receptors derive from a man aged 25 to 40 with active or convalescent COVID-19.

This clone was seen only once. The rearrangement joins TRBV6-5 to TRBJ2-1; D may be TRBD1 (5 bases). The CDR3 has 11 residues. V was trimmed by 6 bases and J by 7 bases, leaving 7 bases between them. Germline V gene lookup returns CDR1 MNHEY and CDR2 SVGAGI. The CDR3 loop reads CASSSGNEQFF. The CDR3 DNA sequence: TGTGCCAGCAGCTCAGGGAATGAGCAGTTCTTC.

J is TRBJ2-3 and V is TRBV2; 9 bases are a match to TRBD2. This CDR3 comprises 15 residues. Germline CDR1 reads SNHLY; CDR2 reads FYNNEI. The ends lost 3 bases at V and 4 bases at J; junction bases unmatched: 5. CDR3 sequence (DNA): TGTGCCAGCAGTGAGCTGACTAGCGGAGCAGATACGCAGTATTTT. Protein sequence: CASSELTSGADTQYF.

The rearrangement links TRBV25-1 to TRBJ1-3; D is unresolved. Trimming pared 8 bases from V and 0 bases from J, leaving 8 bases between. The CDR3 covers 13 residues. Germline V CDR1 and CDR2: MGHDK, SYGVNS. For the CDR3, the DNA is TGTGCCAGCCAAGTTAGCTCTGGAAACACCATATATTTT. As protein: CASQVSSGNTIYF.

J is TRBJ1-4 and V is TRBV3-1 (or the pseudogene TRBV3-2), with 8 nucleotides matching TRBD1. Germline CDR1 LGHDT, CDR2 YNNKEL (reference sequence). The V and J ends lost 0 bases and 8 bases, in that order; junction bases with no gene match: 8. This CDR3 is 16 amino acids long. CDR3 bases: TGTGCCAGCAGCCAAGATGGACAGGGCCCCCTGGAAAAACTGTTTTTT. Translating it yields CASSQDGQGPLEKLFF.

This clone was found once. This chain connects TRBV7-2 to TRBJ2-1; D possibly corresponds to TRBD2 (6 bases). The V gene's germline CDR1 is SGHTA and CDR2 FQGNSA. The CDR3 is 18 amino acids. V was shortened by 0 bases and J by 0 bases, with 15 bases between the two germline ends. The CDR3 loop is CASSLARGSLSSYNEQFF. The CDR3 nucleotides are TGTGCCAGCAGCTTAGCCCGGGGGAGCCTTAGCTCCTACAATGAGCAGTTCTTC.

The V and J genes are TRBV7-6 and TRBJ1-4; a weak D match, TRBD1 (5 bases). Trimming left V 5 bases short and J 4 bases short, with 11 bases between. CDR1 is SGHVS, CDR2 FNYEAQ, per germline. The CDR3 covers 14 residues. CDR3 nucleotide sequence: TGTGCCAGCAGCCGACAGACGAATAATGAAAAACTGTTTTTT. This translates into CASSRQTNNEKLFF.

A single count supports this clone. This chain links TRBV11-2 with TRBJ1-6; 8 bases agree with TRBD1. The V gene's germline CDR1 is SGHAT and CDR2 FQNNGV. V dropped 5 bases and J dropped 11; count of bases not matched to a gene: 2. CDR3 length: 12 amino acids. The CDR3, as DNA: TGTGCCAGCAGCACGGACAGGGCACCCCTCCACTTT. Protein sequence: CASSTDRAPLHF.

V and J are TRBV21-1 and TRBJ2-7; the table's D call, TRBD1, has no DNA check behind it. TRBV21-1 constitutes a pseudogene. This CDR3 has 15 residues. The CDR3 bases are TGTGCCAGCAGCCGATCGACAGGGGATACCTACGAGCAGTACGTC. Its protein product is CASSRSTGDTYEQYV.

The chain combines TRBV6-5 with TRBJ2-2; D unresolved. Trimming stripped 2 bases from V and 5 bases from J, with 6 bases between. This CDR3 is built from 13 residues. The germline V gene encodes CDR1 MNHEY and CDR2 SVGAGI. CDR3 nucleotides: TGTGCCAGCAGTTACGCGGTAACCGGGGAGCTGTTTTTT. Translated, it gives CASSYAVTGELFF.

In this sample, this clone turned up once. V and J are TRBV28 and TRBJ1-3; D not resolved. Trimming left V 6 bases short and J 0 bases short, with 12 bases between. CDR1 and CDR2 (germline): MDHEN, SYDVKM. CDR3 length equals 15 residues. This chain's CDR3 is CASSTTASSGNTIYF. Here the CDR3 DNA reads TGTGCCAGCAGCACCACAGCCAGCTCTGGAAACACCATATATTTT.

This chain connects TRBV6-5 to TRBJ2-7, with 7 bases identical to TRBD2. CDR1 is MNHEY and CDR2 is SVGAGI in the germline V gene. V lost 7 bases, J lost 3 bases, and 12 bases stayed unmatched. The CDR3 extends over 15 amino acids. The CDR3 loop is CASTPRDYNFYEQYF. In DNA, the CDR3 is TGTGCCAGCACTCCCCGGGACTATAACTTCTACGAGCAGTACTTC.

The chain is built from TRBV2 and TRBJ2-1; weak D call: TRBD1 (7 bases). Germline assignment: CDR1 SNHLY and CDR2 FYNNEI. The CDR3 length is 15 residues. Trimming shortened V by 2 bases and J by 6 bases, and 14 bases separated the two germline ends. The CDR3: CASSEQGGGINEQFF. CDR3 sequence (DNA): TGTGCCAGCAGTGAACAGGGGGGCGGAATCAATGAGCAGTTCTTC.

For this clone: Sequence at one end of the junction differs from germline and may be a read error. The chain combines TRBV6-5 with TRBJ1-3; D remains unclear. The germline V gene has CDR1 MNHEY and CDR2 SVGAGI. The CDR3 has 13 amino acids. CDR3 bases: TGTGCCAGTAGAGGAATCTCTGGAAACACCATGTATTTT. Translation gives CASRGISGNTMYF.

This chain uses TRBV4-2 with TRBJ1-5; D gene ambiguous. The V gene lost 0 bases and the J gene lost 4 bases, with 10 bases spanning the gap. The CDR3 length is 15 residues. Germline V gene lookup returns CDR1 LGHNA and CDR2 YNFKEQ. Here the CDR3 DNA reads TGTGCCAGCAGCCAAGAACATACTATTAATCAGCCCCAGCATTTT. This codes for CASSQEHTINQPQHF.

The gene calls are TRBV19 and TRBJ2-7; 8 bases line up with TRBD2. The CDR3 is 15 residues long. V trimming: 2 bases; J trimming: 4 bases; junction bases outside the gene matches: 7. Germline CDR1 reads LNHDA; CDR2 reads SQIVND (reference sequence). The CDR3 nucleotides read TGTGCCAGTAGTATACGGGGGGGAGGGAGGTACGAGCAGTACTTC. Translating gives CASSIRGGGRYEQYF. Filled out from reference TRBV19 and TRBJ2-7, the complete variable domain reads DGGITQSPKYLFRKEGQNVTLSCEQNLNHDAMYWYRQDPGQGLRLIYYSQIVNDFQKGDIAEGYSVSREKKESFPLTVTSAQKNPTAFYLCASSIRGGGRYEQYFGPGTRLTVT.

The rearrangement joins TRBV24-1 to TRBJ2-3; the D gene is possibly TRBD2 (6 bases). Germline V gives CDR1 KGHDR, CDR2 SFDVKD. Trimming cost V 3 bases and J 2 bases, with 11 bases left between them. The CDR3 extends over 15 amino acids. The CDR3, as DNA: TGTGCCACCAGTGATGCAACTAGCTACACAGATACGCAGTATTTT. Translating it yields CATSDATSYTDTQYF.

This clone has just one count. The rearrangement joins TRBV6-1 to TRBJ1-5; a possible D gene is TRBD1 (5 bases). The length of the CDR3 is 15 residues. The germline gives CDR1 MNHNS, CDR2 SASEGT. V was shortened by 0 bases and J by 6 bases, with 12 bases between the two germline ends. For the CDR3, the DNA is TGTGCCAGCAGTGAAGCGAGCAGGGCCGCTCAGCCCCAGCATTTT. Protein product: CASSEASRAAQPQHF.

This chain's CDR3 is CASSPPGEGYTF. CDR3 DNA sequence: TGTGCCAGCAGCCCGCCAGGGGAAGGCTACACCTTC. The V gene is TRBV6-2 or TRBV6-3, the J gene TRBJ1-2; possibly TRBD1 for D (6 bases). CDR3 length: 12 amino acids. Trimming cost V 6 bases and J 8 bases, with 13 bases left between them. Germline V lookup: CDR1 MNHEY, CDR2 SVGEGT.

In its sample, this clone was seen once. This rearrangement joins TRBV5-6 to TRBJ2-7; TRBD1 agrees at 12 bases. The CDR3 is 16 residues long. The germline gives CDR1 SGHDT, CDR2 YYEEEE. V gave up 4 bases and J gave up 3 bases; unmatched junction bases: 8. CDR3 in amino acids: CASSPIGTGGNYEQYF. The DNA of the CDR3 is TGTGCCAGCAGCCCGATCGGGACAGGGGGCAACTACGAGCAGTACTTC. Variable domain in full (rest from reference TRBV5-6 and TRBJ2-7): DAGVTQSPTHLIKTRGQQVTLRCSPKSGHDTVSWYQQALGQGPQFIFQYYEEEERQRGNFPDRFSGHQFPNYSSELNVNALLLGDSALYLCASSPIGTGGNYEQYFGPGTRLTVT.

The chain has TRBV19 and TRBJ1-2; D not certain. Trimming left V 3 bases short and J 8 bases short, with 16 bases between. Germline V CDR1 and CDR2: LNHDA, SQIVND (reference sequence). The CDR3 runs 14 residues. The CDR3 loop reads CASSIEADSRGYTF. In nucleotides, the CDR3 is TGTGCCAGTAGTATCGAGGCGGACTCCAGAGGCTACACCTTC.

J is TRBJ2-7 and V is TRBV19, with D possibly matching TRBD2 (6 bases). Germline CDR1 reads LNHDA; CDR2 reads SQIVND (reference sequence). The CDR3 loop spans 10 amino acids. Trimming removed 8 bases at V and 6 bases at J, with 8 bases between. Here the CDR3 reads CASGGAEQYF. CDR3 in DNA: TGTGCCAGTGGAGGGGCCGAGCAGTACTTC.

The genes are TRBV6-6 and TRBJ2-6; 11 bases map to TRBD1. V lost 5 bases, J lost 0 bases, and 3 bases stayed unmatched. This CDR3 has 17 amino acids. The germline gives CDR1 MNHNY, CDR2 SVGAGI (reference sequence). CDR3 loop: CASSPGTGGSGANVLTF. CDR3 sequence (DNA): TGTGCCAGCAGTCCCGGGACAGGGGGCTCTGGGGCCAACGTCCTGACTTTC.

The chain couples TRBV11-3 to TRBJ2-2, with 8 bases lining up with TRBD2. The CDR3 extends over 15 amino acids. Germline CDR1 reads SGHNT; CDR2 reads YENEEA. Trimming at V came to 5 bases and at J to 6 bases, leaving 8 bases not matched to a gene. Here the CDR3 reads CASSPRGGAAGELFF. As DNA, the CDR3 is TGTGCCAGCAGCCCCCGGGGGGGGGCAGCCGGGGAGCTGTTTTTT. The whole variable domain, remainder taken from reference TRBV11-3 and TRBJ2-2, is EAGVVQSPRYKIIEKKQPVAFWCNPISGHNTLYWYLQNLGQGPELLIRYENEEAVDDSQLPKDRFSAERLKGVDSTLKIQPAELGDSAVYLCASSPRGGAAGELFFGEGSRLTVL.

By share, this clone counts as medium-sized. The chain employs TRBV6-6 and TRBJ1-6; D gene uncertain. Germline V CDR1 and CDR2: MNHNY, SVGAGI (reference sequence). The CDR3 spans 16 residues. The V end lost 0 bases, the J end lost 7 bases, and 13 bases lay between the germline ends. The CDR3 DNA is TGTGCCAGCAGTTACTCGTCGGGGTCTTACAATTCACCCCTCCACTTT. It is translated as CASSYSSGSYNSPLHF.

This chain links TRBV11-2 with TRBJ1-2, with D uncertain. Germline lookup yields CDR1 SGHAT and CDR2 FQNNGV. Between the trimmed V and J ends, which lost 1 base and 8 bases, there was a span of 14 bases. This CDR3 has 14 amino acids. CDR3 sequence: CASSLVRGLYGYTF. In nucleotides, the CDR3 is TGTGCCAGCAGCTTAGTTCGGGGTTTGTACGGCTACACCTTC.

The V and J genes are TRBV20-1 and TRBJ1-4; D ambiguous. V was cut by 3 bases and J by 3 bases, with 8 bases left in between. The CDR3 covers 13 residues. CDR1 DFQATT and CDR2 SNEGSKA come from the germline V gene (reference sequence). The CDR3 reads CSASARPNEKLFF. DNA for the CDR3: TGCAGTGCTAGTGCCAGGCCTAATGAAAAACTGTTTTTT.

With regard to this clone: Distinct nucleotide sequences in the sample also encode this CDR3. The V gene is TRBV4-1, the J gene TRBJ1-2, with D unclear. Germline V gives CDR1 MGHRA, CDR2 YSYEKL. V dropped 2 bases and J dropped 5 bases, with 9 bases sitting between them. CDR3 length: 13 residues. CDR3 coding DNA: TGCGCCAGCAGCCAAAGCGGTGATTATGGCTACACCTTC. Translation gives CASSQSGDYGYTF.